The 27 T cell receptor beta chains given below trace back to one sample, sequenced in a study of blood T cells in healthy people across ages. Alongside a J-beta primer mix, a sample-barcoded 5' primer served in a second PCR lasting about 6 to 12 cycles. TCRdb used MiXCR to reprocess the 5' RACE reads, holding one entry per CDR3 protein. The data contain some 800,000 distinct CDR3 sequences, 25% of them singletons. The same data also went into a second study, on T cells of mothers and their children.

Material: blood. Source of these receptors: a boy between 10 and 17 years old in good health.

This chain links TRBV20-1 with TRBJ2-1; D may be TRBD1 (6 bases). V dropped 6 bases and J dropped 0 bases, with 12 bases sitting between them. The CDR3 length is 14 residues. Germline CDR1 is DFQATT and CDR2 is SNEGSKA (reference sequence). The CDR3 nucleotides are TGCAGTGCGGCAGGGGCGAGCTCCTACAATGAGCAGTTCTTC. Residues: CSAAGASSYNEQFF.

In its sample, this clonotype was seen many times. The chain employs TRBV10-3 and TRBJ2-7; a weak D match, TRBD2 (6 bases). Germline loops: CDR1 ENHRY, CDR2 SYGVKD. The V and J ends lost 6 bases and 7 bases respectively, with 19 bases between them. The CDR3 has 14 residues. CDR3 amino acids: CAISSGTEGVEQYF. CDR3 DNA sequence: TGTGCCATCAGCTCCGGGACTGAGGGAGTGGAGCAGTACTTC.

The V and J genes are TRBV28 and TRBJ2-7; a possible D gene is TRBD1 (5 bases). The CDR3 extends over 15 amino acids. CDR1 and CDR2 from the germline V gene are MDHEN and SYDVKM. Trimming removed 5 bases at V and 3 bases at J, with 17 bases between. The CDR3 protein is CASSIPQGKIYEQYF. The DNA for the CDR3 is TGTGCCAGCAGTATTCCCCAGGGTAAGATCTACGAGCAGTACTTC.

This clonotype was seen only a few times. The rearrangement links TRBV6-5 to TRBJ2-5; TRBD2 matches at 7 bases. V gave up 6 bases and J gave up 2 bases; unmatched junction bases: 9. CDR3 size: 15 residues. Germline V CDR1 and CDR2: MNHEY, SVGAGI. The CDR3 is CASRLPGAGQETQYF. DNA for the CDR3: TGTGCCAGCAGACTGCCAGGAGCGGGGCAAGAGACCCAGTACTTC.

The chain links TRBV19 to TRBJ2-5; 13 nucleotides agree with TRBD2. The last part of the DNA fits TRBJ2-7 better; the J call may be wrong. The CDR3 is 17 amino acids. Per germline, CDR1 LNHDA and CDR2 SQIVND (reference sequence). The CDR3 is CASSRSTGTSGVYEQYF. Written as DNA, the CDR3 is TGTGCCAGTAGTCGCTCGACCGGGACTAGCGGGGTTTACGAGCAGTACTTC.

This clonotype has a handful of counts. The chain couples TRBV20-1 to TRBJ2-7; D remains ambiguous. Germline V gene lookup returns CDR1 DFQATT and CDR2 SNEGSKA (reference sequence). The V end lost 6 bases, the J end lost 0 bases, and 9 bases lay between the germline ends. This CDR3 comprises 12 residues. This CDR3 reads CSATWDSYEQYF. The CDR3 coding sequence is TGCAGTGCAACATGGGACTCCTACGAGCAGTACTTC.

V usage is TRBV6-1 and J usage is TRBJ1-2; D uncertain. CDR1 and CDR2 from the germline V gene are MNHNS and SASEGT. Trimming took 2 bases from V and 4 from J, leaving 14 bases between them. The CDR3 contains 15 residues. The CDR3 DNA follows: TGTGCCAGCAGTGAATCTGACGGATTCTCCTATGGCTACACCTTC. It encodes CASSESDGFSYGYTF.

This clonotype has just a few counts. This rearrangement joins TRBV7-2 to TRBJ2-7, with no clear D. The CDR3 length is 16 residues. V lost 2 bases and J 4 bases, leaving 18 bases between the germline ends. CDR1 and CDR2 from the germline V gene are SGHTA and FQGNSA. The CDR3 protein is CASSLSYSYLYYEQYF. DNA for the CDR3: TGTGCCAGCAGCTTATCTTACTCCTACCTGTATTACGAGCAGTACTTC.

The chain links TRBV7-9 to TRBJ2-5; 10 bases are shared with TRBD1. The junction had 3 bases not matched to a gene; V was cut back by 5 bases and J by 3 bases. Germline-derived CDR1 and CDR2 are SEHNR and FQNEAQ (reference sequence). This CDR3 contains 14 residues. CDR3 sequence reads: CASSKDRGEETQYF. Here the CDR3 DNA reads TGTGCCAGCAGCAAGGACAGGGGGGAAGAGACCCAGTACTTC.

There are a few counts of this clonotype. V usage is TRBV5-5 and J usage is TRBJ2-7; D not certain. Germline-derived CDR1 and CDR2 are SGHKS and YYEKEE (reference sequence). The CDR3 consists of 13 residues. Trimming took off 7 bases at V and 0 bases at J, with 11 bases between the two ends. The CDR3 coding sequence is TGTGCCAGCTTTATTTCGAGCTCCTACGAGCAGTACTTC. Protein product: CASFISSSYEQYF.

The chain combines TRBV6-2 or TRBV6-3 with TRBJ2-5; 8 nucleotides line up with TRBD1. The germline V gene has CDR1 MNHEY and CDR2 SVGEGT. The CDR3 length is 16 residues. The trim removed 7 bases at V and 1 base at J, leaving 11 bases unmatched. DNA for the CDR3: TGTGCCAGCACCGACAAATGGACAGGGACCCAAGAGACCCAGTACTTC. Translation: CASTDKWTGTQETQYF.

The genes are TRBV4-3 and TRBJ1-1; D not resolved. Germline V CDR1 and CDR2: LGHNA, YSLEER. This CDR3 spans 15 amino acids. The germline V and J ends were trimmed by 2 bases and 4 bases, with 14 bases remaining between them. The CDR3 coding sequence is TGCGCCAGCAGCCAAAGCTGGGCAAGAGGCACTGAAGCTTTCTTT. Translation gives CASSQSWARGTEAFF.

Remarks on this clonotype: Relative to the germline gene, one junction end is altered; a read error may explain this. The rearrangement links TRBV12-3 or TRBV12-4 to TRBJ2-3; D may be TRBD2 (6 bases). This CDR3 has 14 amino acids. In nucleotides, the CDR3 is TGTGCCAGCATCCTGGGGGGAAGCACAGGTACGCAGTATTTT. Translating gives CASILGGSTGTQYF.

The table lists this clonotype with a few counts. The gene calls are TRBV27 and TRBJ2-5, with 7 bases lining up with TRBD1. The germline V gene has CDR1 MNHEY and CDR2 SMNVEV (reference sequence). The CDR3 consists of 14 residues. V shed 5 bases, J shed 6 bases, and the junction held 9 bases outside the gene matches. The CDR3 sequence is CASSPQTGKKTQYF. In nucleotides, the CDR3 is TGTGCCAGCAGTCCCCAGACAGGGAAGAAGACCCAGTACTTC.

This clonotype was detected only a few times. At one boundary the junction diverges from the germline segment, which might be a read error. The V and J genes are TRBV11-2 and TRBJ2-3; TRBD1 matches 7 bases. Germline CDR1 is SGHAT and CDR2 is FQNNGV. This CDR3 is built from 16 residues. CDR3 nucleotides: TGTGCCAGCAGCTTAGTATGGGACAGAAGCACGGATACGCAGTATTTT. Encoded protein: CASSLVWDRSTDTQYF.

The chain carries TRBV12-3 or TRBV12-4 and TRBJ2-5, with 10 bases fitting TRBD2. With 5 bases clipped from V and 2 bases from J, the junction kept 8 bases outside the gene matches. This CDR3 has 16 amino acids. CDR3 loop: CASSHGGLAEQETQYF. DNA for the CDR3: TGTGCCAGCAGTCACGGAGGACTAGCGGAACAAGAGACCCAGTACTTC.

J is TRBJ2-3 and V is TRBV24-1, with TRBD2 matching 10 bases. J gave up 11 bases and V 3 bases, and 4 bases lay outside the gene matches. This CDR3 has 13 residues. In germline, CDR1 is KGHDR, CDR2 SFDVKD. Here the CDR3 reads CATSDQVAGGQYF. The CDR3 DNA sequence: TGTGCCACCAGTGATCAAGTAGCGGGGGGGCAGTATTTT.

The rearrangement links TRBV4-2 to TRBJ1-1; D call uncertain. Germline CDR1 is LGHNA and CDR2 is YNFKEQ. Trimming stripped 5 bases from V and 1 base from J, with 8 bases between. CDR3 length: 13 residues. The CDR3 DNA is TGTGCCAGCAGCTCCGACTCGAACACTGAAGCTTTCTTT. This sequence encodes CASSSDSNTEAFF.

This clonotype was counted only a few times. The V call is TRBV29-1, the J call TRBJ1-1; TRBD1 matches at 9 bases. This CDR3 region has 14 residues. Germline values: CDR1 SQVTM, CDR2 ANQGSEA. V trimming: 6 bases; J trimming: 4 bases; junction bases outside the gene matches: 9. The CDR3 DNA sequence: TGCAGCGTCGCCACAGGGGGCGCAGGCACTGAAGCTTTCTTT. It codes for CSVATGGAGTEAFF.

Only a few counts were recorded for this clonotype. This chain joins TRBV29-1 and TRBJ2-5; D is uncertain. CDR1 is SQVTM, CDR2 ANQGSEA, per germline. The V end was cut by 4 bases, the J end by 2 bases, with 8 bases between. The CDR3 is 12 amino acids. The CDR3 spells CSVGGRQETQYF. CDR3 coding DNA: TGCAGCGTTGGGGGTAGGCAAGAGACCCAGTACTTC.

In this sample, this clonotype turned up a few times. The chain recombines TRBV28 with TRBJ1-2; the D gene is possibly TRBD1 (6 bases). Germline values: CDR1 MDHEN, CDR2 SYDVKM. This CDR3 has 15 residues. Between the trimmed V and J ends, which lost 6 bases and 0 bases, there was a span of 14 bases. CDR3: CASRPPQGANYGYTF. The DNA of the CDR3 is TGTGCCAGCAGGCCTCCACAGGGAGCTAACTATGGCTACACCTTC.

With respect to this clonotype: It is likely a read error, because the conserved phenylalanine at the end of the CDR3 is missing. The rearrangement uses TRBV5-1 and TRBJ1-4, with a weak D call TRBD1 (6 bases). V lost 5 bases and J 0 bases, leaving 11 bases between the germline ends. CDR3 length: 15 amino acids. Germline V gene data show CDR1 as SGHRS and CDR2 as YFSETQ. The CDR3, as DNA: TGCGCCAGCAGATTGTCAGGGGCAACTAATGAAAAACTGTTTTCT. Its translation: CASRLSGATNEKLFS.

There are many counts of this clonotype. The rearrangement joins TRBV2 to TRBJ2-5; 10 bases line up with TRBD1. From germline, CDR1 is SNHLY and CDR2 FYNNEI. The CDR3 extends over 14 amino acids. Trimming at V came to 7 bases and at J to 4 bases, leaving 6 bases not matched to a gene. The CDR3 region has the DNA TGTGCCAGCAATAGAGACAGGGGGCGAGAGACCCAGTACTTC. It codes for CASNRDRGRETQYF. The full variable domain, in which reference TRBV2 and TRBJ2-5 provide the parts outside the CDR3, is EPEVTQTPSHQVTQMGQEVILRCVPISNHLYFYWYRQILGQKVEFLVSFYNNEISEKSEIFDDQFSVERPDGSNFTLKIRSTKLEDSAMYFCASNRDRGRETQYFGPGTRLLVL.

In its sample, this clonotype was seen a few times. The chain links TRBV7-9 to TRBJ2-6; a possible D gene is TRBD1 (6 bases). Per germline, CDR1 SEHNR and CDR2 FQNEAQ (reference sequence). This CDR3 spans 15 amino acids. With 11 bases removed from V and 0 bases from J, the gap between germline ends came to 14 bases. The CDR3 is CAGRTEHSGANVLTF. The DNA of the CDR3 is TGTGCCGGAAGGACAGAACACTCTGGGGCCAACGTCCTGACTTTC.

This clonotype was observed a handful of times. This rearrangement joins TRBV12-3 or TRBV12-4 to TRBJ1-4; D gene unclear. The CDR3 spans 14 residues. Trimming took 2 bases from V and 8 from J, leaving 12 bases between them. The CDR3 loop reads CASSLKRDGEKLFF. For the CDR3, the DNA is TGTGCCAGCAGTTTAAAACGGGATGGGGAAAAACTGTTTTTT.

This clonotype has just a few counts. The rearrangement uses TRBV9 and TRBJ2-5; D gene ambiguous. The DNA end is more similar to TRBJ2-1, so the J call may be wrong. This CDR3 contains 13 residues. The germline CDR1 and CDR2 sequences are SGDLS and YYNGEE. CDR3 in DNA: TGTGCCAGCAGCGGGATTGGTGGAGTTGAGCAGTTCTTC. Its protein is CASSGIGGVEQFF.

Turning to this clonotype: The junction does not match germline at one end; this may be a read error. The V gene is TRBV9, the J gene TRBJ2-2, with TRBD1 identical over 8 bases. The germline V gene has CDR1 SGDLS and CDR2 YYNGEE. This CDR3 comprises 17 residues. The CDR3 DNA reads as TGTGCCAGCAGCGCGACAGGGGCGGGTGCGAACACCGGGGAGTTGTTTTTT. It translates to CASSATGAGANTGELFF. The full variable domain, rest sourced from reference TRBV9 and TRBJ2-2, is DSGVTQTPKHLITATGQRVTLRCSPRSGDLSVYWYQQSLDQGLQFLIQYYNGEERAKGNILERFSAQQFPDLHSELNLSSLELGDSALYFCASSATGAGANTGELFFGEGSRLTVL.